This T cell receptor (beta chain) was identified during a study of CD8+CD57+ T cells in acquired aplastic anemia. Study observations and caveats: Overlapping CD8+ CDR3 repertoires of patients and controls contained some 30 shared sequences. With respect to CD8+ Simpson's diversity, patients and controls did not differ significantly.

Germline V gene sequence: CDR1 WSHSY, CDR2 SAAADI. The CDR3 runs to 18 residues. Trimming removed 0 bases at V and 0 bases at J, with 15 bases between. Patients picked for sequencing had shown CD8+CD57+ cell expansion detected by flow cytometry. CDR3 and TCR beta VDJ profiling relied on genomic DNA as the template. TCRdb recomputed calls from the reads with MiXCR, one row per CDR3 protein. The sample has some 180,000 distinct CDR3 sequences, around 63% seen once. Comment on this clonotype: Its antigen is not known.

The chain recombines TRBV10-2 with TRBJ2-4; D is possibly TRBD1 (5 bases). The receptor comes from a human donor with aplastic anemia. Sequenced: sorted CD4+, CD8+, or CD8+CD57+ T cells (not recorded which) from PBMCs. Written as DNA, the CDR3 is TGCGCCAGCAGTGAGTCGGGGCCGTCCGAACTAGCCAAAAACATTCAGTACTTC. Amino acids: CASSESGPSELAKNIQYF.